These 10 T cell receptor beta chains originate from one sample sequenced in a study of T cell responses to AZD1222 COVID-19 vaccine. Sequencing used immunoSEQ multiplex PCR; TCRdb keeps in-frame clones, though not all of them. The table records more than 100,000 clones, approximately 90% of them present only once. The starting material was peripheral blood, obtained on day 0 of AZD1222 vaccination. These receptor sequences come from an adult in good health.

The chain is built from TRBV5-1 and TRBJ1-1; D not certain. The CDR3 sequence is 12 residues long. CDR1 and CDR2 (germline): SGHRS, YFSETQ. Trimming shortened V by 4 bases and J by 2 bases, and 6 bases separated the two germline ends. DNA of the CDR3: TGCGCCAGCAGCCTTCGCAACACTGAAGCTTTCTTT. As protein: CASSLRNTEAFF.

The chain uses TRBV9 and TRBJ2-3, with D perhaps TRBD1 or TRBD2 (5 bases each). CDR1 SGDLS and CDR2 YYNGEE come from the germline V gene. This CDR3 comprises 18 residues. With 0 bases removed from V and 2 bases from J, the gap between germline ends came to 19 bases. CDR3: CASSVGLRGRTFTDTQYF. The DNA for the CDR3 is TGTGCCAGCAGCGTAGGACTACGGGGCCGAACTTTCACAGATACGCAGTATTTT.

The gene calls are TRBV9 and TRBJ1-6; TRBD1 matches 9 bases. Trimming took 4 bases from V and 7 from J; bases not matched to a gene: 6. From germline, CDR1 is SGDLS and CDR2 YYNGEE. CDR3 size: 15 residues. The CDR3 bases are TGTGCCAGCAGCCCACGGGACAGGGAAAATTCACCCCTCCACTTT. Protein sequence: CASSPRDRENSPLHF.

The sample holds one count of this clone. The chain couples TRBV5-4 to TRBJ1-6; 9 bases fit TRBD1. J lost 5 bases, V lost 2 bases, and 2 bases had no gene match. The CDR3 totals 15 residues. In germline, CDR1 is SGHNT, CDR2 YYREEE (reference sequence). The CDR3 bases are TGTGCCAGCAGCTTAGGGACAGGGAATAATTCACCCCTCCACTTT. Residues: CASSLGTGNNSPLHF.

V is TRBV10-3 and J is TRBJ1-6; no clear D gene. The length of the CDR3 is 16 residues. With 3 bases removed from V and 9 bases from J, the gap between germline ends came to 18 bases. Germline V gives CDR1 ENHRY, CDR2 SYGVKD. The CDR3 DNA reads TGTGCCATCAGTGATGGGGTACCAACCCTAGGTTCACCCCTCCACTTT. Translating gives CAISDGVPTLGSPLHF.

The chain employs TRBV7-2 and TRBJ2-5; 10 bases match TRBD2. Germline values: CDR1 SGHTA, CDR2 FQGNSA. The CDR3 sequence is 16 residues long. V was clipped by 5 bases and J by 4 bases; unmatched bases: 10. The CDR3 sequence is CASSITLTSGRETQYF. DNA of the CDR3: TGTGCCAGCAGCATTACGTTGACTAGCGGGCGAGAGACCCAGTACTTC. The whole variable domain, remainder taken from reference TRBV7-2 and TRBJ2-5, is GAGVSQSPSNKVTEKGKDVELRCDPISGHTALYWYRQSLGQGLEFLIYFQGNSAPDKSGLPSDRFSAERTGGSVSTLTIQRTQQEDSAVYLCASSITLTSGRETQYFGPGTRLLVL.

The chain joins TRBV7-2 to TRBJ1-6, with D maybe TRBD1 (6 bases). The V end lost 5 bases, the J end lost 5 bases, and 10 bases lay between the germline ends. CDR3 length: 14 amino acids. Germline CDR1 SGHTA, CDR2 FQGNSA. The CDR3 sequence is CASSTRQDNSPLHF. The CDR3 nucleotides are TGTGCCAGCAGCACCCGACAGGATAATTCACCCCTCCACTTT. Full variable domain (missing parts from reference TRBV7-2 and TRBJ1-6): GAGVSQSPSNKVTEKGKDVELRCDPISGHTALYWYRQSLGQGLEFLIYFQGNSAPDKSGLPSDRFSAERTGGSVSTLTIQRTQQEDSAVYLCASSTRQDNSPLHFGNGTRLTVT.

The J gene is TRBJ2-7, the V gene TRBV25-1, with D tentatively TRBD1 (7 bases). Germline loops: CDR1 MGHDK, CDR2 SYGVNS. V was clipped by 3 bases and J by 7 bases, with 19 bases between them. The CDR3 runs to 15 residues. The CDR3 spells CASSDWSQGGLEQYF. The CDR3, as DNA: TGTGCCAGCAGTGATTGGAGCCAGGGGGGCTTGGAGCAGTACTTC.

The CDR3 region is CATRIQGSGTEAFF. DNA for the CDR3: TGCGCCACCCGGATCCAGGGGTCGGGCACTGAAGCTTTCTTT. V usage is TRBV10-2 and J usage is TRBJ1-1; a possible D gene is TRBD1 (6 bases). V lost 10 bases and J lost 4, with 19 bases in between. The CDR3 runs 14 residues. The germline gives CDR1 WSHSY, CDR2 SAAADI.

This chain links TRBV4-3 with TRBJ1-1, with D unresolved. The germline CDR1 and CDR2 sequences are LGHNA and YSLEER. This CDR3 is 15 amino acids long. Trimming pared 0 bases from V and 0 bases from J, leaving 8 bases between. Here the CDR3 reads CASSQDARVNTEAFF. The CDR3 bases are TGCGCCAGCAGCCAAGATGCGAGGGTGAACACTGAAGCTTTCTTT.